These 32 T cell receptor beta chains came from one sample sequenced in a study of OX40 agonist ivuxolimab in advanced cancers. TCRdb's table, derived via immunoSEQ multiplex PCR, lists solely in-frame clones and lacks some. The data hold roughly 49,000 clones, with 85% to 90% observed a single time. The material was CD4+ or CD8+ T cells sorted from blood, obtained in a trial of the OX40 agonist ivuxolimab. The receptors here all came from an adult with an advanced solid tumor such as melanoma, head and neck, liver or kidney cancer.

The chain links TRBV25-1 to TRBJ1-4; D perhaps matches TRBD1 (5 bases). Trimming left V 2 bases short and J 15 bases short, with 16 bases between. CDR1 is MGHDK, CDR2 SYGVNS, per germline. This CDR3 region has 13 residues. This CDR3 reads CASSERGPPLLFF. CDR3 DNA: TGTGCCAGCAGTGAACGGGGACCGCCGTTGTTGTTTTTT.

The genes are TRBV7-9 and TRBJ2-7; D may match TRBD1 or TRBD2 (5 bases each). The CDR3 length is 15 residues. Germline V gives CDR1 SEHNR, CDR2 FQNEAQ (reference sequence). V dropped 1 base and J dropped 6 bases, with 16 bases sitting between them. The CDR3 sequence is CASSLVAEGLGEQYF. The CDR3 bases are TGTGCCAGCAGCTTAGTCGCTGAGGGGCTCGGCGAGCAGTACTTC. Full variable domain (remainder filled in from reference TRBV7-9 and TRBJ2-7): DTGVSQNPRHKITKRGQNVTFRCDPISEHNRLYWYRQTLGQGPEFLTYFQNEAQLEKSRLLSDRFSAERPKGSFSTLEIQRTEQGDSAMYLCASSLVAEGLGEQYFGPGTRLTVT.

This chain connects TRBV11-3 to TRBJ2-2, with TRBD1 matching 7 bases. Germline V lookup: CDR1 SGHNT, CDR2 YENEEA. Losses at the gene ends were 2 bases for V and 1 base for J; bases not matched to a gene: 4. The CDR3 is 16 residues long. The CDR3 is CASSLRRTGNTGELFF. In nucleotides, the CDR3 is TGTGCCAGCAGCTTACGCAGGACAGGGAACACCGGGGAGCTGTTTTTT. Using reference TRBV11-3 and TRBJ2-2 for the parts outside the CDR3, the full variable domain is EAGVVQSPRYKIIEKKQPVAFWCNPISGHNTLYWYLQNLGQGPELLIRYENEEAVDDSQLPKDRFSAERLKGVDSTLKIQPAELGDSAVYLCASSLRRTGNTGELFFGEGSRLTVL.

CDR3 residues: CASSLGGLTGVETQYF. The CDR3 DNA reads TGTGCCAGCAGCCTCGGGGGCCTTACAGGGGTAGAGACCCAGTACTTC. The chain combines TRBV14 with TRBJ2-5; TRBD1 is a possible D gene (7 bases). This CDR3 is built from 16 residues. V lost 4 bases, J lost 4 bases, and 19 bases lay in between. Germline CDR1 and CDR2: SGHDN and FVKESK.

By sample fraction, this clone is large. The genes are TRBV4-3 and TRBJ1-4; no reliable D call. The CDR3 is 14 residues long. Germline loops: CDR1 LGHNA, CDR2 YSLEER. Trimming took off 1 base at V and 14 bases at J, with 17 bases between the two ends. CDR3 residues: CASSQVMFWRRLFF. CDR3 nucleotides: TGCGCCAGCAGCCAAGTCATGTTTTGGAGGCGGCTGTTTTTT.

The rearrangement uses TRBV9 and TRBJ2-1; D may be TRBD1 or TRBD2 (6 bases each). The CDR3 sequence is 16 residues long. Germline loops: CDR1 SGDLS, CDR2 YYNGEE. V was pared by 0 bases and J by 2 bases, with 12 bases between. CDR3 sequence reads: CASSVGGGTTYNEQFF. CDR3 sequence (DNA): TGTGCCAGCAGCGTAGGAGGGGGGACCACCTACAATGAGCAGTTCTTC.

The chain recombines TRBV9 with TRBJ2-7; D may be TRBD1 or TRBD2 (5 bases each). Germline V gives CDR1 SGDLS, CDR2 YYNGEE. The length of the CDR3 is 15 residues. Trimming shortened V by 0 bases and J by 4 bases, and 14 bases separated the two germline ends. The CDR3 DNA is TGTGCCAGCAGCGTAGGAGGGACCCTCGTGTACGAGCAGTACTTC. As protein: CASSVGGTLVYEQYF.

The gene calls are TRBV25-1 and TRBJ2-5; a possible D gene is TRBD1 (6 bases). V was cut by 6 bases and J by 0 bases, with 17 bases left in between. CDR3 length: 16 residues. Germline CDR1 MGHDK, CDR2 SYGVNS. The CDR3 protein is CASSTIQGLYQETQYF. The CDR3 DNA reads TGTGCCAGCAGCACAATACAGGGCTTGTACCAAGAGACCCAGTACTTC. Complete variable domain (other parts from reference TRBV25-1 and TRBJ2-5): EADIYQTPRYLVIGTGKKITLECSQTMGHDKMYWYQQDPGMELHLIHYSYGVNSTEKGDLSSESTVSRIRTEHFPLTLESARPSHTSQYLCASSTIQGLYQETQYFGPGTRLLVL.

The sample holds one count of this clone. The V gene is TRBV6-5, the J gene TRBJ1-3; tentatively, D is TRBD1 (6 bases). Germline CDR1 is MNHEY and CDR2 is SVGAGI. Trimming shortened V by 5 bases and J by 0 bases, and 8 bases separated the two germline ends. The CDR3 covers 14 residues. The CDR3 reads CASSGGSSGNTIYF. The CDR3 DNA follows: TGTGCCAGCAGTGGGGGCAGCTCTGGAAACACCATATATTTT.

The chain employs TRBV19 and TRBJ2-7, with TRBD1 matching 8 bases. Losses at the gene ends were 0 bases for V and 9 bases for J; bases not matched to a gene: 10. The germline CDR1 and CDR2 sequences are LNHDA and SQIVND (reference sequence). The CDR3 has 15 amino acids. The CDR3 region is CASSIDAGRGRPQYF. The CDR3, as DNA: TGTGCCAGTAGTATAGATGCAGGCAGGGGGCGACCGCAGTACTTC. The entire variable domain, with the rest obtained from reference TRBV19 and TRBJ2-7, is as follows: DGGITQSPKYLFRKEGQNVTLSCEQNLNHDAMYWYRQDPGQGLRLIYYSQIVNDFQKGDIAEGYSVSREKKESFPLTVTSAQKNPTAFYLCASSIDAGRGRPQYFGPGTRLTVT.

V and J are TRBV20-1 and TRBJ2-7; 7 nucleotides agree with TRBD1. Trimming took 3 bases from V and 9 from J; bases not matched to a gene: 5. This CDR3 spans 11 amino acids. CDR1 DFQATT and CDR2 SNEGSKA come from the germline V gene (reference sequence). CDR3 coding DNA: TGCAGTGCTAGTACAGGGGTGCGGCAGTACTTC. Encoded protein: CSASTGVRQYF.

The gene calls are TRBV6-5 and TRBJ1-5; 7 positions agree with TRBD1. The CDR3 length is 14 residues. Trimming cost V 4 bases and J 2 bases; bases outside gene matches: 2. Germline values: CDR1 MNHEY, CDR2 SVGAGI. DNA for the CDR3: TGTGCCAGCAGTTCCACAGGGGGCAATCAGCCCCAGCATTTT. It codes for CASSSTGGNQPQHF.

This chain's CDR3 is CASSKRAVGEDEKLFF. The DNA for the CDR3 is TGTGCCAGCAGCAAACGGGCGGTGGGGGAGGATGAAAAACTGTTTTTT. The gene calls are TRBV21-1 and TRBJ1-4. TRBV21-1 corresponds to a pseudogene. The CDR3 runs to 16 residues.

CDR3 coding DNA: TGTGCCTGGAGTGTACGGTCTGCTAGCGGGTTTTCGGGAGAGACCCAGTACTTC. It translates to CAWSVRSASGFSGETQYF. The chain uses TRBV30 and TRBJ2-5, with TRBD2 matching over 8 bases. The V and J ends lost 0 bases and 4 bases, in that order; junction bases with no gene match: 16. Germline CDR1 reads GTSNPN; CDR2 reads SVGIG (reference sequence). The CDR3 is 18 residues long.

The CDR3 protein is CASSVSDRDHQPQHF. CDR3 bases: TGTGCCAGCAGCGTAAGTGACAGGGACCATCAGCCCCAGCATTTT. The rearrangement uses TRBV9 and TRBJ1-5; 7 bases are a match to TRBD1. V lost 1 base and J lost 5; bases outside the gene matches: 6. Germline CDR1 SGDLS, CDR2 YYNGEE. The CDR3 consists of 15 residues.

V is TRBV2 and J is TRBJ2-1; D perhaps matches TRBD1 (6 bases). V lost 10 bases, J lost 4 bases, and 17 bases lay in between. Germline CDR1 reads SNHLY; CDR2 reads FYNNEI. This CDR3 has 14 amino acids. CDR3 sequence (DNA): TGTGCCATCCTGGACAGCGTTAAATACAATGAGCAGTTCTTC. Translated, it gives CAILDSVKYNEQFF. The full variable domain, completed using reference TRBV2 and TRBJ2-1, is EPEVTQTPSHQVTQMGQEVILRCVPISNHLYFYWYRQILGQKVEFLVSFYNNEISEKSEIFDDQFSVERPDGSNFTLKIRSTKLEDSAMYFCAILDSVKYNEQFFGPGTRLTVL.

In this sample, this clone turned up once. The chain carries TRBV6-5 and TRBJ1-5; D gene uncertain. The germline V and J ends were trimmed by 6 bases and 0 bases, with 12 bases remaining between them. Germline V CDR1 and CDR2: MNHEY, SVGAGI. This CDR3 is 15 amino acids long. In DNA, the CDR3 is TGTGCCAGCAGCCCCCGGGATGATAGCAATCAGCCCCAGCATTTT. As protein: CASSPRDDSNQPQHF.

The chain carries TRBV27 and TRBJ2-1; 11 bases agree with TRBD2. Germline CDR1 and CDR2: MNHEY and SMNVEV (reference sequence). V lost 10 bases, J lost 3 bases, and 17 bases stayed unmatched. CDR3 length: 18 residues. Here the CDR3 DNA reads TGTGCCACCTCCTCCTTTGGTAGCGGGGGGGTCTACTACAATGAGCAGTTCTTC. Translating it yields CATSSFGSGGVYYNEQFF.

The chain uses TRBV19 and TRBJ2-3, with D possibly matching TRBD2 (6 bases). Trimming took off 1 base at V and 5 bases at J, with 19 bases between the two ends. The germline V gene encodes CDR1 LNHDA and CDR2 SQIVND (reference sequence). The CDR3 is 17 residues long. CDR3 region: CASSIVGTRMREDTQYF. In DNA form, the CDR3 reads TGTGCCAGTAGTATAGTTGGGACTCGAATGAGAGAAGATACGCAGTATTTT.

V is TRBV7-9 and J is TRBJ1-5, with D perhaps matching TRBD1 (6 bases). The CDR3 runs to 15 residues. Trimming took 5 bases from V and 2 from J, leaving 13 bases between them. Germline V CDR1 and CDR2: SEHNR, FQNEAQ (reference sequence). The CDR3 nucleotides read TGTGCCAGCAGCAAACAGGGTTTCGGCAATCAGCCCCAGCATTTT. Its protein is CASSKQGFGNQPQHF.

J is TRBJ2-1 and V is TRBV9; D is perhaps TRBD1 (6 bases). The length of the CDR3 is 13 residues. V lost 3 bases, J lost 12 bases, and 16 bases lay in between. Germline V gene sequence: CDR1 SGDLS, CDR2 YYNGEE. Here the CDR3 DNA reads TGTGCCAGCAGCGCCGGGACATTGGTAGGGCAGTTCTTC. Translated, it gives CASSAGTLVGQFF.

The CDR3 DNA is TGTGCCAGCCATAAGGTCACAGGGGCGAACACTGAAGCTTTCTTT. Its protein is CASHKVTGANTEAFF. This chain joins TRBV6-5 and TRBJ1-1, with 7 bases identical to TRBD1. CDR1 and CDR2 (germline): MNHEY, SVGAGI. The CDR3 covers 15 residues. V trimming: 8 bases; J trimming: 1 base; junction bases outside the gene matches: 10.

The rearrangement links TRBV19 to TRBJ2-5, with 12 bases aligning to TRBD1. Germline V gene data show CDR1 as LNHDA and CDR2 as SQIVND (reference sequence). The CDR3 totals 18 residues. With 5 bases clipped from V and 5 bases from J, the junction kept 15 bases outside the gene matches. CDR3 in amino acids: CASSPPFGTGGAGETQYF. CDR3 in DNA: TGTGCCAGTAGTCCCCCCTTTGGGACAGGGGGCGCGGGGGAGACCCAGTACTTC.

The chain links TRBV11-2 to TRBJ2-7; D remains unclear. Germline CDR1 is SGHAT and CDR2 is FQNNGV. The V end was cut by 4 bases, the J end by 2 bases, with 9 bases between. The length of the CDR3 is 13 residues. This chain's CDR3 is CASSSVKPYEQYF. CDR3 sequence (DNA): TGTGCCAGCAGCTCTGTAAAACCCTACGAGCAGTACTTC. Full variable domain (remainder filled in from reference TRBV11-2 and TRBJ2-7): EAGVAQSPRYKIIEKRQSVAFWCNPISGHATLYWYQQILGQGPKLLIQFQNNGVVDDSQLPKDRFSAERLKGVDSTLKIQPAKLEDSAVYLCASSSVKPYEQYFGPGTRLTVT.

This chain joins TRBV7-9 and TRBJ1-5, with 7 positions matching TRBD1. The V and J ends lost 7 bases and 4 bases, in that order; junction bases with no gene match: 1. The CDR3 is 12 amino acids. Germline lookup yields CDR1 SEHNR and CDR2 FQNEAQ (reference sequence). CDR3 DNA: TGTGCCAGCACCAGGGGGAATCAGCCCCAGCATTTT. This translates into CASTRGNQPQHF.

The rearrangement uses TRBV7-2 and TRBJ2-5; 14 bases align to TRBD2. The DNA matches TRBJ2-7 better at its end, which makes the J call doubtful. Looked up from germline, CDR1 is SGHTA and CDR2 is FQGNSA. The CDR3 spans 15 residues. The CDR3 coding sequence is TGTGCCAGCAGCTTGACTAGCGGGAGGGCCGACGAGCAGTACTTC. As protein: CASSLTSGRADEQYF.

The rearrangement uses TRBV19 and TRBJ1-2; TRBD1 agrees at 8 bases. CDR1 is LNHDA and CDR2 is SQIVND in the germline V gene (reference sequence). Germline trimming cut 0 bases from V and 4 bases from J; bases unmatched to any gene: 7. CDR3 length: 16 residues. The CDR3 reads CASSIDPLDRGYGYTF. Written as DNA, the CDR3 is TGTGCCAGTAGTATAGATCCCCTTGACAGGGGCTATGGCTACACCTTC.

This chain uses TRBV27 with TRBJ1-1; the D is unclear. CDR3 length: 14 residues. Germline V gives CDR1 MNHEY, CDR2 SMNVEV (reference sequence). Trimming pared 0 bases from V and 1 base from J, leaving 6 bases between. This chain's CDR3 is CASSLSRGNTEAFF. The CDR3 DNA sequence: TGTGCCAGCAGTTTATCAAGAGGGAACACTGAAGCTTTCTTT.

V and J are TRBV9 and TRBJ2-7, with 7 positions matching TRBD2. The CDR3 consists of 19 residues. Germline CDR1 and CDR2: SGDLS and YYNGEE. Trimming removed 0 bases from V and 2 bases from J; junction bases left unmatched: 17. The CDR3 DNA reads TGTGCCAGCAGCGTAGGTTGGGGGGAGGGTGGTATCCCAACCTACGAGCAGTACTTC. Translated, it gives CASSVGWGEGGIPTYEQYF.

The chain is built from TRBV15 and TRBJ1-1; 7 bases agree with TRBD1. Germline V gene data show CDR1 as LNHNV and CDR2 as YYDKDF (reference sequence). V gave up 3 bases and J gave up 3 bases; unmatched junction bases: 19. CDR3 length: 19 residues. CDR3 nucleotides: TGTGCCACCAGCAGTCTAACAGGGGAATTCCGACAGGGTGACACTGAAGCTTTCTTT. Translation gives CATSSLTGEFRQGDTEAFF.

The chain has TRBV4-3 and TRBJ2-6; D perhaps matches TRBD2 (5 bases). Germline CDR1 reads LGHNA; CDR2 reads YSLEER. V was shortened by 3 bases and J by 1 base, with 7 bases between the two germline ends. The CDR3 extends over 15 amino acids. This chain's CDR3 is CASSHEGSGANVLTF. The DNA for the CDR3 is TGCGCCAGCAGCCACGAGGGTTCTGGGGCCAACGTCCTGACTTTC.

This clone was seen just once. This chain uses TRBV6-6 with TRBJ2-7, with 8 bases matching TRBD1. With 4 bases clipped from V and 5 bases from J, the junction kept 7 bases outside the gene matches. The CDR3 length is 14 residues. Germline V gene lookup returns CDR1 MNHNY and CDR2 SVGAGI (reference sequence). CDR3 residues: CASSSQDRGHEQYF. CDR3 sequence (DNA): TGTGCCAGCAGTTCCCAAGACAGGGGTCACGAGCAGTACTTC.